Below are 25 T cell receptor beta chains sequenced from a single sample in a study of blood T cell repertoires in COVID-19. The repertoire was sequenced with immunoSEQ multiplex PCR; TCRdb's copy has only in-frame clones and lacks some. Among about 120,000 clones listed, about four fifths were seen once. The sequenced sample consisted of peripheral blood. The receptors here all came from a man aged 70 or older with acute or convalescent COVID-19.

V is TRBV7-2 and J is TRBJ2-3, with a possible D match to TRBD2 (6 bases). Germline CDR1 reads SGHTA; CDR2 reads FQGNSA. V lost 5 bases to trimming and J lost 0 bases, with 15 bases between them. This CDR3 comprises 16 residues. The CDR3 DNA follows: TGTGCCAGCAGCGCCCGGGACTTATTAAGCACAGATACGCAGTATTTT. It encodes CASSARDLLSTDTQYF.

The V call is TRBV6-6, the J call TRBJ1-2; D may be TRBD1 (6 bases). This CDR3 contains 14 residues. Germline CDR1 is MNHNY and CDR2 is SVGAGI (reference sequence). V was trimmed by 2 bases and J by 5 bases, leaving 12 bases between them. The CDR3 loop is CASSYGDTLYGYTF. The CDR3 nucleotides read TGTGCCAGCAGTTACGGGGACACTTTATATGGCTACACCTTC.

This rearrangement joins TRBV12-5 to TRBJ1-2; D not resolved. Trimming removed 6 bases at V and 6 bases at J, with 14 bases between. This CDR3 contains 13 residues. CDR1 and CDR2 from the germline V gene are LGHNT and FRNRAP. This CDR3 reads CASGGGTSNGYTF. CDR3 nucleotides: TGTGCTAGTGGAGGAGGCACGTCAAATGGCTACACCTTC.

J is TRBJ2-5 and V is TRBV7-2; perhaps TRBD2 as D (6 bases). Per germline, CDR1 SGHTA and CDR2 FQGNSA. Deletions cut 3 bases from V and 5 bases from J, with 13 bases between. This CDR3 has 14 amino acids. In nucleotides, the CDR3 is TGTGCCAGCAGCTTCGGGAGAGAGGGGGAGACCCAGTACTTC. Translated: CASSFGREGETQYF. The full variable domain, in which reference TRBV7-2 and TRBJ2-5 provide the parts outside the CDR3, is GAGVSQSPSNKVTEKGKDVELRCDPISGHTALYWYRQSLGQGLEFLIYFQGNSAPDKSGLPSDRFSAERTGGSVSTLTIQRTQQEDSAVYLCASSFGREGETQYFGPGTRLLVL.

The J gene is TRBJ1-2, the V gene TRBV7-3, with D unresolved. Germline V gene sequence: CDR1 SGHTA, CDR2 FQGTGA. CDR3 length: 15 residues. With 3 bases removed from V and 6 bases from J, the gap between germline ends came to 17 bases. CDR3 sequence (DNA): TGTGCCAGCAGCTTGGCCCCGGGGTATCGAGATGGCTACACCTTC. Translated, it gives CASSLAPGYRDGYTF.

The V and J genes are TRBV6-4 and TRBJ1-1; 7 bases match TRBD1. With V trimmed by 4 bases and J by 1 base, 3 bases remained unmatched. Germline V gene data show CDR1 as MRHNA and CDR2 as SNTAGT. CDR3 size: 14 residues. The CDR3 DNA sequence: TGTGCCAGCAGTGTCGCAGGGGGGAACACTGAAGCTTTCTTT. Its protein product is CASSVAGGNTEAFF.

In its sample, this clone was seen once. The V call is TRBV19, the J call TRBJ2-5; no firm D call. Germline CDR1 reads LNHDA; CDR2 reads SQIVND (reference sequence). Trimming pared 4 bases from V and 1 base from J, leaving 7 bases between. This CDR3 is 13 amino acids long. For the CDR3, the DNA is TGTGCCAGTAGTAAGAACTTCCAAGAGACCCAGTACTTC. Protein sequence: CASSKNFQETQYF.

The chain carries TRBV9 and TRBJ1-2; TRBD1 matches 9 bases. Germline V gene lookup returns CDR1 SGDLS and CDR2 YYNGEE. This CDR3 has 15 amino acids. Unmatched junction bases numbered 7, after V lost 3 bases and J lost 4 bases. The DNA of the CDR3 is TGTGCCAGCAGCGGAGGGGACAGGGCGGCCTATGGCTACACCTTC. Translating gives CASSGGDRAAYGYTF.

This chain links TRBV27 with TRBJ2-3; the D gene is possibly TRBD2 (5 bases). Per the germline V gene, CDR1 is MNHEY and CDR2 is SMNVEV (reference sequence). V gave up 5 bases and J gave up 7 bases, with 13 bases separating them. The CDR3 length is 13 residues. The CDR3 coding sequence is TGTGCCAGCAGTCCTCCTTCTAGCTATACGCAGTATTTT. The encoded protein is CASSPPSSYTQYF.

V and J are TRBV9 and TRBJ2-3; D is perhaps TRBD2 (6 bases). Germline CDR1 is SGDLS and CDR2 is YYNGEE. This CDR3 has 14 amino acids. Trimming pared 3 bases from V and 7 bases from J, leaving 15 bases between. Written as DNA, the CDR3 is TGTGCCAGCAGCGCCATGGGACTGGGAAATACGCAGTATTTT. Translating gives CASSAMGLGNTQYF. The variable domain in full, completed from reference TRBV9 and TRBJ2-3, reads DSGVTQTPKHLITATGQRVTLRCSPRSGDLSVYWYQQSLDQGLQFLIQYYNGEERAKGNILERFSAQQFPDLHSELNLSSLELGDSALYFCASSAMGLGNTQYFGPGTRLTVL.

The rearrangement uses TRBV29-1 and TRBJ2-5; 11 bases line up with TRBD1. There are 13 residues in the CDR3. Germline lookup yields CDR1 SQVTM and CDR2 ANQGSEA. The V and J ends lost 6 bases and 4 bases, in that order; junction bases with no gene match: 4. The CDR3 DNA reads as TGCAGCGTGGACAGGGGGCGCGGAGAGACCCAGTACTTC. This translates into CSVDRGRGETQYF.

This clone turned up a few times. This chain links TRBV7-9 with TRBJ2-3; possible D gene TRBD1, 5 bases. This CDR3 is 14 amino acids long. Trimming left V 2 bases short and J 10 bases short, with 16 bases between. Per germline, CDR1 SEHNR and CDR2 FQNEAQ (reference sequence). The CDR3 DNA reads as TGTGCCAGCAGCTTACACGGTGGGGCCAGTTCGCAGTATTTT. This encodes CASSLHGGASSQYF.

The rearrangement joins TRBV4-1 to TRBJ1-4; 9 positions agree with TRBD1. V lost 2 bases to trimming and J lost 7 bases; unmatched junction nucleotides: 8. The CDR3 is 16 amino acids. Germline CDR1 is MGHRA and CDR2 is YSYEKL. CDR3 DNA sequence: TGCGCCAGCAGCCAATCCCTGACAGGGGGGCGTGAAAAACTGTTTTTT. Its protein product is CASSQSLTGGREKLFF.

As for this clone: Other DNA variants within this sample encode the same CDR3. This chain joins TRBV18 and TRBJ1-2, with 7 bases fitting TRBD1. The CDR3 is 15 amino acids. Germline values: CDR1 KGHSH, CDR2 LQKENI. The V segment lost 4 bases and the J segment 3 bases; nucleotides outside the gene matches: 8. The CDR3 sequence: CASSRGTGADYGYTF. DNA for the CDR3: TGTGCCAGCTCACGGGGTACAGGGGCGGACTATGGCTACACCTTC.

The V call is TRBV5-5, the J call TRBJ1-2, with 7 bases identical to TRBD1. V lost 2 bases and J lost 7; bases outside the gene matches: 2. The CDR3 contains 12 residues. In germline, CDR1 is SGHKS, CDR2 YYEKEE (reference sequence). CDR3 loop: CASSLGGGGYTF. CDR3 nucleotides: TGTGCCAGCAGCTTAGGGGGCGGTGGCTACACCTTC.

The chain uses TRBV12-5 and TRBJ1-6; 7 bases fit TRBD1. The CDR3 is 15 amino acids. J was trimmed by 8 bases and V by 7 bases; bases with no gene match: 11. Germline values: CDR1 LGHNT, CDR2 FRNRAP. The CDR3 is CASAQGVPGDSPLHF. The CDR3 bases are TGTGCTAGTGCCCAGGGGGTGCCCGGGGATTCACCCCTCCACTTT.

This clone showed up just a few times. J is TRBJ1-2 and V is TRBV5-1; TRBD1 agrees at 10 bases. The CDR3 extends over 15 amino acids. Trimming at V came to 0 bases and at J to 3 bases, leaving 2 bases not matched to a gene. Germline assignment: CDR1 SGHRS and CDR2 YFSETQ. Written as DNA, the CDR3 is TGCGCCAGCAGCTTGGTTGGACAGGGGGACTATGGCTACACCTTC. Protein product: CASSLVGQGDYGYTF.

This clone was found once. The rearrangement links TRBV27 to TRBJ2-5, with 7 bases identical to TRBD1. Germline V gene data show CDR1 as MNHEY and CDR2 as SMNVEV (reference sequence). The CDR3 contains 16 residues. J was trimmed by 0 bases and V by 5 bases; bases with no gene match: 9. DNA of the CDR3: TGTGCCAGCAGTCAGAGGGGGCGAGGGTACCAAGAGACCCAGTACTTC. This translates into CASSQRGRGYQETQYF.

The rearrangement joins TRBV4-1 to TRBJ1-6; 11 nucleotides align to TRBD1. The CDR3 is 16 residues long. Germline CDR1 MGHRA, CDR2 YSYEKL. With V trimmed by 0 bases and J by 12 bases, 7 bases remained unmatched. Written as DNA, the CDR3 is TGCGCCAGCAGCCAAGAGGGGGACAGGGGGGGAGGACCCCTCCACTTT. This translates into CASSQEGDRGGGPLHF.

This clone was counted only a few times. V usage is TRBV7-9 and J usage is TRBJ2-2, with 7 bases fitting TRBD1. The junction had 7 bases not matched to a gene; V was cut back by 5 bases and J by 1 base. This CDR3 contains 16 residues. Germline-derived CDR1 and CDR2 are SEHNR and FQNEAQ (reference sequence). CDR3 amino acids: CASSPPGTVNTGELFF. The CDR3 coding sequence is TGTGCCAGCAGCCCCCCCGGGACAGTGAACACCGGGGAGCTGTTTTTT.

V is TRBV5-1 and J is TRBJ1-3; D remains ambiguous. Germline V gene lookup returns CDR1 SGHRS and CDR2 YFSETQ. The ends were cut back, 0 bases at V and 1 base at J, with 14 bases in the middle. The CDR3 extends over 17 amino acids. This CDR3 is CASSLGTGVGSGNTIYF. The CDR3 DNA reads TGCGCCAGCAGCTTGGGGACGGGAGTCGGGTCTGGAAACACCATATATTTT.

Written as DNA, the CDR3 is TGTGCCAGCAGTCGTGGGCTCTCTGGAAACACCATATATTTT. Protein sequence: CASSRGLSGNTIYF. This sequence joins TRBV6-5 and TRBJ1-3; no definite D call. The V gene's germline CDR1 is MNHEY and CDR2 SVGAGI. The CDR3 runs to 14 residues. The germline V and J ends were trimmed by 5 bases and 0 bases, with 8 bases remaining between them.

J is TRBJ2-7 and V is TRBV5-1; no clear D gene. Germline V gene data show CDR1 as SGHRS and CDR2 as YFSETQ. The V gene lost 4 bases and the J gene lost 1 base, with 9 bases spanning the gap. The CDR3 is 13 residues long. DNA for the CDR3: TGCGCCAGCAGCCCCTTGCGGTCCTACGAGCAGTACTTC. Its protein product is CASSPLRSYEQYF. Using reference TRBV5-1 and TRBJ2-7 for the parts outside the CDR3, the full variable domain is KAGVTQTPRYLIKTRGQQVTLSCSPISGHRSVSWYQQTPGQGLQFLFEYFSETQRNKGNFPGRFSGRQFSNSRSEMNVSTLELGDSALYLCASSPLRSYEQYFGPGTRLTVT.

The rearrangement links TRBV4-3 to TRBJ2-1; D call uncertain. Germline CDR1 reads LGHNA; CDR2 reads YSLEER. The germline V and J ends were trimmed by 4 bases and 5 bases, with 15 bases remaining between them. There are 15 residues in the CDR3. The CDR3, as DNA: TGCGCCAGCAGCCCTCAAGCACTAAACGACAATGAGCAGTTCTTC. It encodes CASSPQALNDNEQFF.

V is TRBV11-3 and J is TRBJ2-3; TRBD1 might be the D (6 bases). In germline, CDR1 is SGHNT, CDR2 YENEEA. Trimming removed 5 bases from V and 5 bases from J, with 20 bases in between. The CDR3 is 16 amino acids. CDR3 loop: CASSVSGTGRVDTQYF. CDR3 coding DNA: TGTGCCAGCAGCGTCTCGGGAACAGGGCGAGTAGATACGCAGTATTTT.